This T cell receptor beta chain was obtained from a study of blood T cell repertoires in COVID-19 (dated by TCRdb to between 2020 and 2021). In terms of the full investigation: Collaborator samples came from the United States, Italy and Spain and covered acute and convalescent phases of COVID-19. The repertoires were released in a freely available public database meant as a resource for research on the immune response to SARS-CoV-2. Where HLA class I and class II types were available, the types were taken from metadata supplied by the sample provider, not from assay-based typing. Samples came from the ongoing ImmuneRACE study (first 160 participants) plus 1,254 subjects from 6 global collaborators. The material from the prospective study consisted of cDNA or gDNA derived from T cells, B-cell-depleted T cells, or PBMCs. The sample metadata nearly always contained a de-identified subject ID, COVID-19 status, age in years and sex. Deeply sampled blood TCRbeta repertoires from subjects exposed to, actively infected with, or recovered from COVID-19 were included in the dataset. The paper as a whole reports these results and caveats: The quantity of clinical and demographic metadata differed by source and by participant and was supplied without curation.

Whole blood was collected in K2EDTA tubes by collaborating institutions according to the institutions' own protocols. For TCRbeta analysis, collaborator samples were shipped as frozen whole blood, as isolated PBMCs, or as DNA extracted from either sample type. Relative to germline, V is 7 bases shorter and J is 5 bases shorter, with 17 bases between their ends. CDR3 length: 14 amino acids, cysteine to phenylalanine. Of all the DNA, just the CDR3 is kept, 42 bases in frame from base 1. The germline V gene specifies MDHEN as CDR1 and SYDVKM as CDR2. About this clone itself: Its antigen is not yet known. Base qualities are missing; no much larger clone stands one base away.

TCRbeta CDR3 regions were amplified from genomic DNA by means of the immunoSEQ Assay, a bias-controlled multiplex PCR. The published analysis was carried out like this. Within the assay, amplification of reference gene primers was used to estimate how many nucleated cells each sample contained. To quantify the absolute abundance of each unique TCRbeta CDR3 rearrangement, sequence reads were collapsed and filtered. For each sample, productive Simpson clonality was calculated as the square root of Simpson's diversity index across productive rearrangements. TCRdb mirrors the immuneACCESS table, restricted to in-frame sequences. Some clones are absent from its copies; in checked studies, under half trace to an unresolved V gene, and the reason for the others is unknown. The V and J calls and clone size come from that table; D and trimming were worked out from the DNA. The sample table holds around 160,000 clones, of which 85% were seen once. The ten most abundant clones make up 3% of the sample.

This TCR was sampled from a woman aged 40 to 50 with active or convalescent COVID-19. This chain joins TRBV28 to TRBJ2-5; TRBD2 is possibly the D segment (7 matching bases). The sequencing sample was made of peripheral blood. The encoded CDR3 is CASTLGGAWETQYF. Here is the DNA: TGTGCCAGCACCCTTGGGGGGGCTTGGGAGACCCAGTACTTC.